What follows describes a single T cell receptor (beta chain). This sequence is one base from a far larger clone and is likely a read error. The time point was: newly diagnosed GD, antithyroid drugs for less than 3 months. With RNA extracted from PBMCs as input, the TCR library was made. Libraries of TCR beta came from iRepertoire HTBI primers plus Arm-PCR of CDR3 regions. TCRdb reprocessed the multiplex PCR reads via MiXCR and lists one record per CDR3 protein. Of about 400,000 distinct CDR3 sequences detected, around 16% appear once; the ten largest clones hold roughly 20%. The sample is drawn from a study of regulatory T cells in long-lasting Graves disease. Germline V lookup: CDR1 SGHTA, CDR2 FQGNSA. This CDR3 has 14 residues.

This receptor was identified in a female donor with Graves disease. Source: peripheral blood mononuclear cells (PBMCs), taken at new diagnosis, from a patient treated with antithyroid drugs. The rearrangement links TRBV7-2 to TRBJ2-1; D call uncertain. The J call may not be correct, given that the DNA end is closer to TRBJ2-3. CDR3 coding DNA: TGTGCCAGCAGCGTAACTCTGAGCACAGATGCGCAGTATTTT. Protein sequence: CASSVTLSTDAQYF.